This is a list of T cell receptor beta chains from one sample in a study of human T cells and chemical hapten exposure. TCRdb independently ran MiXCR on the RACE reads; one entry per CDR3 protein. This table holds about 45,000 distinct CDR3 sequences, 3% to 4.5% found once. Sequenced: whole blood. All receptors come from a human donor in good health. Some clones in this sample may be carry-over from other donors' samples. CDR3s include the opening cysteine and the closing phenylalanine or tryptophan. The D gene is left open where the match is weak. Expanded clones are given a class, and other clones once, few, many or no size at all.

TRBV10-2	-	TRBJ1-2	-	CAVGGNYGYTF	TGCGCCGTGGGGGGTAACTATGGCTACACCTTC
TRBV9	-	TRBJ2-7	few	CASSVVPVTYEQYF	TGTGCCAGCAGCGTAGTACCTGTTACCTACGAGCAGTACTTC
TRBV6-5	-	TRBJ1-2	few	CASSLRTANYGYTF	TGTGCCAGCAGCCTCAGAACAGCTAACTATGGCTACACCTTC
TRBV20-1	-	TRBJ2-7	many	CSAQGEEQYF	TGCAGTGCCCAGGGAGAAGAGCAGTACTTC
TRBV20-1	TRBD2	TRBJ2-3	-	CSARELAGSVTDTQYF	TGCAGTGCTAGAGAACTAGCGGGATCGGTAACAGATACGCAGTATTTT
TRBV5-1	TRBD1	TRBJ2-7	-	CASSLGGGLGQGGEQYF	TGCGCCAGCAGCTTGGGAGGAGGCCTGGGACAGGGCGGCGAGCAGTACTTC
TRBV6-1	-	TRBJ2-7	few	CASSEVGGSYEQYF	TGTGCCAGCAGTGAAGTTGGGGGATCCTACGAGCAGTACTTC
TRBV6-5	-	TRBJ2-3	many	CASSSGTDTDTQYF	TGTGCCAGCAGTTCCGGGACGGACACAGATACGCAGTATTTT
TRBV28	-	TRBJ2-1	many	CASSYPGSSYNEQFF	TGTGCCAGCAGTTACCCAGGGAGCTCCTACAATGAGCAGTTCTTC
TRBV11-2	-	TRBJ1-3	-	CASSSEDISLLGNTIYF	TGTGCCAGCAGCTCCGAGGACATCTCCCTCTTGGGAAACACCATATATTTT
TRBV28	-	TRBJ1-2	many	CASYRELYGYTF	TGTGCCAGCTACAGGGAGCTCTATGGCTACACCTTC
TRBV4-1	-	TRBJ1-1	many	CASSQRKLNTEAFF	TGCGCCAGCAGCCAGCGTAAGCTGAACACTGAAGCTTTCTTT
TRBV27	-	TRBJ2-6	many	CASSLSSGANVLTF	TGTGCCAGCAGTTTAAGCTCTGGGGCCAACGTCCTGACTTTC
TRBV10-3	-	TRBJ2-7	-	CAISARTDFYEQYF	TGTGCCATCAGTGCGCGGACAGACTTCTACGAGCAGTACTTC
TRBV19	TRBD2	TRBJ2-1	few	CASIPRSGRAGNEQFF	TGTGCCAGTATCCCCCGAAGCGGGAGGGCCGGTAATGAGCAGTTCTTC
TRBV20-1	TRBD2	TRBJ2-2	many	CSAPRGLAQAGELFF	TGCAGTGCCCCACGGGGACTAGCCCAGGCGGGGGAGCTGTTTTTT
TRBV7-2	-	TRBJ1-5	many	CASSLVSGQRQPQHF	TGTGCCAGCAGCTTAGTTTCAGGGCAACGTCAGCCCCAGCATTTT
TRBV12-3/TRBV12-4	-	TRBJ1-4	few	CASSPTFLRTTNEKLFF	TGTGCCAGCAGTCCAACCTTCCTCAGAACAACTAATGAAAAACTGTTTTTT
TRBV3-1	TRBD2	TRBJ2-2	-	CASSRSPRLAGGRGGELFF	TGTGCCAGCAGCCGGAGCCCCCGACTAGCGGGAGGGCGAGGCGGGGAGCTGTTTTTT